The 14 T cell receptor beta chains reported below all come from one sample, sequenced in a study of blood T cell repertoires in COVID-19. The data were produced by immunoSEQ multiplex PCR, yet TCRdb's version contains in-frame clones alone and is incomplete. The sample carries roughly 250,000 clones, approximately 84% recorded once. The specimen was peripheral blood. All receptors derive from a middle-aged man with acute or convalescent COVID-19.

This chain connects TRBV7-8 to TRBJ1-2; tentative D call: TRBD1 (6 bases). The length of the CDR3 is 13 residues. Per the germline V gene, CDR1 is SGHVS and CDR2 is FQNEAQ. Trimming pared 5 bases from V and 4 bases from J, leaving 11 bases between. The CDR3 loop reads CASSKSDSYGYTF. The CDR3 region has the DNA TGTGCCAGCAGCAAATCGGACAGCTATGGCTACACCTTC.

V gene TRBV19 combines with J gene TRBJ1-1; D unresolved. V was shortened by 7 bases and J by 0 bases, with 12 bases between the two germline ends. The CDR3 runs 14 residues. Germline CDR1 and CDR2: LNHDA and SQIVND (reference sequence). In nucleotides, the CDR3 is TGTGCCAGTACCTCCAAGGGAGTGAACACTGAAGCTTTCTTT. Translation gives CASTSKGVNTEAFF. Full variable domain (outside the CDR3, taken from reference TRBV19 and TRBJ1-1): DGGITQSPKYLFRKEGQNVTLSCEQNLNHDAMYWYRQDPGQGLRLIYYSQIVNDFQKGDIAEGYSVSREKKESFPLTVTSAQKNPTAFYLCASTSKGVNTEAFFGQGTRLTVV.

The chain's CDR3 is CASSLLVSEDNEKLFF. Here the CDR3 DNA reads TGTGCCAGCTCACTATTGGTTTCAGAAGATAATGAAAAACTGTTTTTT. The chain uses TRBV18 and TRBJ1-4; D is undetermined. Deletions cut 4 bases from V and 4 bases from J, with 16 bases between. The CDR3 is 16 residues long. CDR1 and CDR2 from the germline V gene are KGHSH and LQKENI.

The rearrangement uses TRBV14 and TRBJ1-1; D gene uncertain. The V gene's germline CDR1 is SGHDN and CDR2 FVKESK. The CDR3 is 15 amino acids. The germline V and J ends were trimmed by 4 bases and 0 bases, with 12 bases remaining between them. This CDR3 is CASSRPGPMNTEAFF. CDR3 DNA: TGTGCCAGCAGCCGGCCGGGTCCCATGAACACTGAAGCTTTCTTT.

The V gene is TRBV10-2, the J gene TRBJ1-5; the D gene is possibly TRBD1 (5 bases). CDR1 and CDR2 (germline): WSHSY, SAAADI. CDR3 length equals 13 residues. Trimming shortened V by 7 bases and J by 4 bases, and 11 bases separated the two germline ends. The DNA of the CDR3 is TGCGCCAGCATCTTGGGGCCTAATCAGCCCCAGCATTTT. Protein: CASILGPNQPQHF.

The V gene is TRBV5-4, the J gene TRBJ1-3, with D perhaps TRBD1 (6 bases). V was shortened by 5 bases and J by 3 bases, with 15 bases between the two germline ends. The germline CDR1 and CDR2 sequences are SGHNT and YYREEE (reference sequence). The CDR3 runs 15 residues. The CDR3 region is CASSPGSGDGNTIYF. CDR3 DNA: TGTGCCAGCAGTCCTGGATCAGGGGATGGAAACACCATATATTTT.

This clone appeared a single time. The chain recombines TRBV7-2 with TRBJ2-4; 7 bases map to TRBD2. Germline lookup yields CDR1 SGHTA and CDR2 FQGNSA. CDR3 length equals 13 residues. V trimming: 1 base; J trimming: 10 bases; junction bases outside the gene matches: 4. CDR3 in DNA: TGTGCCAGCAGCTTAGACCAGGGAGGGATTCAGTACTTC. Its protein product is CASSLDQGGIQYF.

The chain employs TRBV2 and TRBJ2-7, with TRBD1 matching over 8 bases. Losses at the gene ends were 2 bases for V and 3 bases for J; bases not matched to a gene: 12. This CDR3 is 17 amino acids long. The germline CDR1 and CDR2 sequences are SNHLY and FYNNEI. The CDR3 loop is CASSESQGDSSGYEQYF. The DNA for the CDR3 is TGTGCCAGCAGTGAATCACAGGGGGACTCGTCCGGCTACGAGCAGTACTTC.

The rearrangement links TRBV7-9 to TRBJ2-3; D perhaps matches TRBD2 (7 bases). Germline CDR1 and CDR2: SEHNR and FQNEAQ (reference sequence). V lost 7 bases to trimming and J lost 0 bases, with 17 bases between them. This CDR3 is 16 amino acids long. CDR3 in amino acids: CASIIKGGRSTDTQYF. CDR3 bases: TGTGCCAGCATCATTAAGGGGGGGCGCAGCACAGATACGCAGTATTTT.

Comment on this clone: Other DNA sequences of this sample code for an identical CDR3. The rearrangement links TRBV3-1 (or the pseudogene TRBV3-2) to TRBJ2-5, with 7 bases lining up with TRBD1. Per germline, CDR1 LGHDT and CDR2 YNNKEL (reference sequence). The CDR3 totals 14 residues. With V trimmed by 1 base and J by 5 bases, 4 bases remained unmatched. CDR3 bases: TGTGCCAGCAGCCAAGGACAGGGTTGGGAGACCCAGTACTTC. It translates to CASSQGQGWETQYF.

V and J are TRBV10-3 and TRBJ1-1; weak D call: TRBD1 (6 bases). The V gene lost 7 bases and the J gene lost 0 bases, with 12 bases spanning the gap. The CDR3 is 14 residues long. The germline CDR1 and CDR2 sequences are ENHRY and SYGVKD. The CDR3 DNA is TGTGCCATCAAGATTGGACAGATGAACACTGAAGCTTTCTTT. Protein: CAIKIGQMNTEAFF.

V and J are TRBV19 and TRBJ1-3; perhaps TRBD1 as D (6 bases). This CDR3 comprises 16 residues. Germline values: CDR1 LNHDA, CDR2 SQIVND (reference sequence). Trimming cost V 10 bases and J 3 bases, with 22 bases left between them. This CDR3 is CATKRGSDGLGNTIYF. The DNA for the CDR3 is TGTGCCACCAAAAGGGGGAGTGACGGCCTTGGAAACACCATATATTTT.

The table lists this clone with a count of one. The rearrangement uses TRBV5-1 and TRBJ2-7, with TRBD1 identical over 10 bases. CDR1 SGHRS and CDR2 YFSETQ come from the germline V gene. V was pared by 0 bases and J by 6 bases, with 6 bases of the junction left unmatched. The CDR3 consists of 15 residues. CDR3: CASSLAWTGGGEQYF. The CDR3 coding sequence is TGCGCCAGCAGCTTGGCTTGGACAGGGGGTGGCGAGCAGTACTTC. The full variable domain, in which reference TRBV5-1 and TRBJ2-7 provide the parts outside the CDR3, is KAGVTQTPRYLIKTRGQQVTLSCSPISGHRSVSWYQQTPGQGLQFLFEYFSETQRNKGNFPGRFSGRQFSNSRSEMNVSTLELGDSALYLCASSLAWTGGGEQYFGPGTRLTVT.

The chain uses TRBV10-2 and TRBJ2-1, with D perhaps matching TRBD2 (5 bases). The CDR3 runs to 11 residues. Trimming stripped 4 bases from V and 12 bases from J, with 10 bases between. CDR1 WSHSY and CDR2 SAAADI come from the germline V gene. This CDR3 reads CASSAGLGQFF. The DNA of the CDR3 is TGCGCCAGCAGTGCGGGGTTAGGGCAGTTCTTC.